Shown below are 24 T cell receptor beta chains from a single sample sequenced in a study of a mutant IDH1 vaccine in newly diagnosed glioma. This table comes from immunoSEQ multiplex PCR, and its TCRdb copy is limited to in-frame clones, with some not included. Among some 90,000 clones listed, over 75% were seen once. The time point was: baseline, week 1 (first vaccination visit). Treatment noted: pre-vaccination baseline after standard-of-care therapy. The sequenced sample was PBMCs, obtained from a glioma patient treated with radiotherapy, temozolomide or both. The receptors stem from a man in his forties with glioma. Some clones in this sample may be carry-over from other donors' samples.

This clone appeared many times. This rearrangement joins TRBV7-8 to TRBJ2-5; 8 bases are a match to TRBD2. The CDR3 has 19 residues. Germline values: CDR1 SGHVS, CDR2 FQNEAQ. Unmatched junction bases numbered 13, after V lost 1 base and J lost 0 bases. The CDR3: CASSLGLAGGGPDQETQYF. CDR3 in DNA: TGTGCCAGCAGCTTAGGGTTGGCGGGGGGCGGTCCCGACCAAGAGACCCAGTACTTC.

The gene calls are TRBV4-2 and TRBJ2-1, with TRBD2 as a possible D gene (6 bases). The CDR3 contains 17 residues. Per the germline V gene, CDR1 is LGHNA and CDR2 is YNFKEQ. V lost 0 bases to trimming and J lost 6 bases, with 18 bases between them. CDR3 coding DNA: TGTGCCAGCAGCCAAGATCTCCAGCGGGCGGCAGGCAATGAGCAGTTCTTC. Translating it yields CASSQDLQRAAGNEQFF.

J is TRBJ2-1 and V is TRBV5-1, with D perhaps matching TRBD1 or TRBD2 (7 bases each). Germline assignment: CDR1 SGHRS and CDR2 YFSETQ. V dropped 3 bases and J dropped 6 bases, with 22 bases sitting between them. This CDR3 has 17 amino acids. The CDR3 is CASSYPRGGGGLNEQFF. CDR3 coding DNA: TGCGCCAGCAGCTACCCGAGGGGGGGAGGGGGCCTCAATGAGCAGTTCTTC.

V usage is TRBV6-6 and J usage is TRBJ1-2, with D possibly being TRBD1 (6 bases). This CDR3 is 13 amino acids long. Trimming left V 0 bases short and J 4 bases short, with 6 bases between. Germline V CDR1 and CDR2: MNHNY, SVGAGI (reference sequence). The CDR3 spells CASSYSGAYGYTF. Here the CDR3 DNA reads TGTGCCAGCAGTTACTCGGGGGCCTATGGCTACACCTTC.

This sequence joins TRBV29-1 and TRBJ2-3; a possible D gene is TRBD2 (5 bases). V lost 6 bases and J 2 bases, leaving 12 bases between the germline ends. Germline CDR1 reads SQVTM; CDR2 reads ANQGSEA. CDR3 length equals 13 residues. This CDR3 is CSVTKDYTDTQYF. CDR3 sequence (DNA): TGCAGCGTGACCAAAGACTACACAGATACGCAGTATTTT.

The chain is built from TRBV11-2 and TRBJ1-2, with 9 bases identical to TRBD1. Germline loops: CDR1 SGHAT, CDR2 FQNNGV. This CDR3 region has 15 residues. With 5 bases clipped from V and 4 bases from J, the junction kept 8 bases outside the gene matches. CDR3 bases: TGTGCCAGCAGCCGGACAGGGGAGGCGGTCTATGGCTACACCTTC. It yields the protein CASSRTGEAVYGYTF.

The rearrangement links TRBV2 to TRBJ1-3, with TRBD1 as a possible D gene (6 bases). CDR1 is SNHLY, CDR2 FYNNEI, per germline. The ends were cut back, 8 bases at V and 0 bases at J, with 8 bases in the middle. CDR3 length: 13 residues. The CDR3 DNA is TGTGCCAGCCGGGACACCTCTGGAAACACCATATATTTT. It specifies CASRDTSGNTIYF.

The chain is built from TRBV6-5 and TRBJ2-2; D remains ambiguous. Trimming removed 4 bases from V and 6 bases from J, with 9 bases in between. The germline V gene encodes CDR1 MNHEY and CDR2 SVGAGI. This CDR3 has 13 residues. The CDR3 spells CASSSVGPGELFF. The DNA for the CDR3 is TGTGCCAGCAGTTCAGTCGGGCCCGGGGAGCTGTTTTTT.

The rearrangement uses TRBV29-1 and TRBJ1-1; D not certain. Germline V gives CDR1 SQVTM, CDR2 ANQGSEA. V dropped 0 bases and J dropped 10 bases, with 15 bases sitting between them. This CDR3 comprises 13 residues. As DNA, the CDR3 is TGCAGCGTTGAAGATCCCGGTGGAAGCGGAGCTTTCTTT. This translates into CSVEDPGGSGAFF. Combining the CDR3 with reference TRBV29-1 and TRBJ1-1 gives the whole variable domain SAVISQKPSRDICQRGTSLTIQCQVDSQVTMMFWYRQQPGQSLTLIATANQGSEATYESGFVIDKFPISRPNLTFSTLTVSNMSPEDSSIYLCSVEDPGGSGAFFGQGTRLTVV.

The J gene is TRBJ1-1, the V gene TRBV19; no firm D call. The CDR3 runs to 13 residues. Trimming took 4 bases from V and 1 from J, leaving 7 bases between them. The germline V gene has CDR1 LNHDA and CDR2 SQIVND (reference sequence). This chain's CDR3 is CASSTNRNTEAFF. The CDR3, as DNA: TGTGCCAGTAGTACAAACAGGAACACTGAAGCTTTCTTT. The variable domain in full, completed from reference TRBV19 and TRBJ1-1, reads DGGITQSPKYLFRKEGQNVTLSCEQNLNHDAMYWYRQDPGQGLRLIYYSQIVNDFQKGDIAEGYSVSREKKESFPLTVTSAQKNPTAFYLCASSTNRNTEAFFGQGTRLTVV.

The chain combines TRBV2 with TRBJ1-2; no definite D call. Trimming stripped 6 bases from V and 5 bases from J, with 7 bases between. This CDR3 region has 11 residues. CDR1 is SNHLY, CDR2 FYNNEI, per germline. The CDR3 bases are TGTGCCAGCAGCCAGACTTATGGCTACACCTTC. Amino acids: CASSQTYGYTF.

The chain employs TRBV2 and TRBJ1-5; D is perhaps TRBD1 (6 bases). Germline lookup yields CDR1 SNHLY and CDR2 FYNNEI. With 6 bases removed from V and 4 bases from J, the gap between germline ends came to 13 bases. The CDR3 has 14 amino acids. CDR3 DNA sequence: TGTGCCAGCAGCGAGCCCCAGGGGAATCAGCCCCAGCATTTT. This encodes CASSEPQGNQPQHF.

The genes are TRBV30 and TRBJ1-3, with D perhaps matching TRBD1 (6 bases). Germline V gives CDR1 GTSNPN, CDR2 SVGIG (reference sequence). This CDR3 has 15 residues. V shed 5 bases and J shed 1 base, with 15 bases lying between them. The CDR3 sequence is CAWSGRGKSGNTIYF. DNA for the CDR3: TGTGCCTGGTCCGGCAGGGGAAAGTCTGGAAACACCATATATTTT.

This chain links TRBV4-1 with TRBJ1-1; tentative D call: TRBD1 (5 bases). Trimming took 5 bases from V and 5 from J, leaving 18 bases between them. Germline V gene data show CDR1 as MGHRA and CDR2 as YSYEKL. CDR3 length: 15 residues. For the CDR3, the DNA is TGCGCCAGCAGCTTGCCGGACACCCTGGGGACTGAAGCTTTCTTT. Translated, it gives CASSLPDTLGTEAFF.

This clone was recorded only once. This chain joins TRBV6-5 and TRBJ2-4; weak D call: TRBD2 (5 bases). Per the germline V gene, CDR1 is MNHEY and CDR2 is SVGAGI. This CDR3 region has 15 residues. Trimming shortened V by 2 bases and J by 0 bases, and 8 bases separated the two germline ends. CDR3 amino acids: CASSYEGLAKNIQYF. Here the CDR3 DNA reads TGTGCCAGCAGTTACGAGGGTCTAGCCAAAAACATTCAGTACTTC.

V usage is TRBV6-5 and J usage is TRBJ1-6; D call uncertain. The length of the CDR3 is 15 residues. Between the trimmed V and J ends, which lost 7 bases and 0 bases, there was a span of 10 bases. In germline, CDR1 is MNHEY, CDR2 SVGAGI. The CDR3 spells CASKPPSSYNSPLHF. The CDR3 coding sequence is TGTGCCAGCAAGCCACCGAGCTCCTATAATTCACCCCTCCACTTT.

The chain uses TRBV18 and TRBJ2-7; TRBD2 is a possible D gene (5 bases). CDR3 length: 19 amino acids. Per the germline V gene, CDR1 is KGHSH and CDR2 is LQKENI. Deletions cut 2 bases from V and 2 bases from J, with 25 bases between. The CDR3 DNA reads as TGTGCCAGCTCACCAACCGGGGTGACCCTCTCTCTAGAACCCTACGAGCAGTACTTC. It codes for CASSPTGVTLSLEPYEQYF.

The V gene is TRBV7-9, the J gene TRBJ1-4; 11 nucleotides line up with TRBD1. The CDR3 is made up of 17 amino acids. Germline V gives CDR1 SEHNR, CDR2 FQNEAQ (reference sequence). V trimming: 5 bases; J trimming: 8 bases; junction bases outside the gene matches: 13. The CDR3 spells CASSTPGQGVSGEKLFF. The CDR3 region has the DNA TGTGCCAGCAGCACTCCGGGACAGGGGGTTTCCGGGGAAAAACTGTTTTTT.

This sequence joins TRBV6-5 and TRBJ1-6, with unresolved D. There are 14 residues in the CDR3. Germline lookup yields CDR1 MNHEY and CDR2 SVGAGI. V was pared by 2 bases and J by 8 bases, with 10 bases between. CDR3: CASSYGQPHSPLHF. CDR3 sequence (DNA): TGTGCCAGCAGTTACGGGCAGCCTCATTCACCCCTCCACTTT.

The chain is built from TRBV10-3 and TRBJ1-5, with a tentative D call TRBD1 (5 bases). Germline V gene sequence: CDR1 ENHRY, CDR2 SYGVKD. The V and J ends lost 3 bases and 1 base respectively, with 16 bases between them. CDR3 length equals 17 residues. The DNA for the CDR3 is TGTGCCATCAGTGATAACGGGGGGGGAGGAAGCAATCAGCCCCAGCATTTT. Translated, it gives CAISDNGGGGSNQPQHF.

V and J are TRBV30 and TRBJ2-3; 16 bases align to TRBD2. Unmatched junction bases numbered 9, after V lost 6 bases and J lost 3 bases. The CDR3 has 17 residues. Germline-derived CDR1 and CDR2 are GTSNPN and SVGIG (reference sequence). In DNA form, the CDR3 reads TGTGCCTGCACCACCGGGACTAGCGGGGGGGGAACAGATACGCAGTATTTT. This sequence encodes CACTTGTSGGGTDTQYF. The variable domain in full, completed from reference TRBV30 and TRBJ2-3, reads SQTIHQWPATLVQPVGSPLSLECTVEGTSNPNLYWYRQAAGRGLQLLFYSVGIGQISSEVPQNLSASRPQDRQFILSSKKLLLSDSGFYLCACTTGTSGGGTDTQYFGPGTRLTVL.

V gene TRBV7-9 combines with J gene TRBJ2-7; TRBD1 agrees at 7 bases. The CDR3 contains 13 residues. Germline values: CDR1 SEHNR, CDR2 FQNEAQ (reference sequence). V gave up 7 bases and J gave up 2 bases; unmatched junction bases: 5. CDR3: CASMDRRTYEQYF. Written as DNA, the CDR3 is TGTGCCAGCATGGACAGGAGAACCTACGAGCAGTACTTC.

The rearrangement uses TRBV6-4 and TRBJ2-3; 10 bases align to TRBD1. J was trimmed by 1 base and V by 2 bases; bases with no gene match: 3. Germline CDR1 reads MRHNA; CDR2 reads SNTAGT. The CDR3 is made up of 16 amino acids. As DNA, the CDR3 is TGTGCCAGCAGTGACGGCGGGACAGGGGGCACAGATACGCAGTATTTT. This sequence encodes CASSDGGTGGTDTQYF.

The V and J genes are TRBV6-5 and TRBJ2-7; unclear D gene. Trimming stripped 2 bases from V and 1 base from J, with 12 bases between. The CDR3 is made up of 15 amino acids. From germline, CDR1 is MNHEY and CDR2 SVGAGI. The CDR3 nucleotides are TGTGCCAGCAGTTACCCCCAAGACAATTCCTACGAGCAGTACTTC. Its protein is CASSYPQDNSYEQYF.